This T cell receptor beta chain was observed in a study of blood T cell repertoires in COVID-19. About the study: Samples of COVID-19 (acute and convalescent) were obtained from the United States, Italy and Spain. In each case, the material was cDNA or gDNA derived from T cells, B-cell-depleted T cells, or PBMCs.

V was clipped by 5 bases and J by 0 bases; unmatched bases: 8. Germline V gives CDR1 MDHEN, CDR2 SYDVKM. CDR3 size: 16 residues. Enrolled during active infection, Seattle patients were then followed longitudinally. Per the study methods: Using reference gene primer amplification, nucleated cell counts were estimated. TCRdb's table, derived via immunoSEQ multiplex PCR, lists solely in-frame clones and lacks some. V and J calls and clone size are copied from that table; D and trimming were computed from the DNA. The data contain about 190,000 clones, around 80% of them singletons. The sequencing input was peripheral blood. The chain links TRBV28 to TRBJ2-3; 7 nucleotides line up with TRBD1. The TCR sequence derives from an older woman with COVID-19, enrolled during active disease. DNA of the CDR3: TGTGCCAGCAGTCTCCCAGGGGGACAAAGCACAGATACGCAGTATTTT. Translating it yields CASSLPGGQSTDTQYF. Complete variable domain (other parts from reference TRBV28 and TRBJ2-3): DVKVTQSSRYLVKRTGEKVFLECVQDMDHENMFWYRQDPGLGLRLIYFSYDVKMKEKGDIPEGYSVSREKKERFSLILESASTNQTSMYLCASSLPGGQSTDTQYFGPGTRLTVL.